The clone carrying this T cell receptor beta chain appeared a few times. The antigen is undetermined. An end of the junction does not agree with germline; a read error may underlie this. Findings of the study overall: Tumor memory CD4+ T cell TCR gene usage clustered with blood and lymph node memory CD4+ cells and lymph node naive CD4+ cells. The larger-cohort validation was restricted to a single TCR beta V-J rearrangement rather than whole repertoires. Greatest tumor Treg TCR overlap was with tumor naive CD4+ cells.

Germline V gene lookup returns CDR1 DFQATT and CDR2 SNEGSKA (reference sequence). The CDR3 extends over 12 amino acids. Full-length variable regions came from constant-region reverse primers plus semi-nested Nested Universal Primer A PCR. TCRdb reprocessed the 5' RACE reads via MiXCR and lists one record per CDR3 protein. The sample includes some 45,000 distinct CDR3 sequences, around a quarter of them seen just once. The source material was naive CD4+ T cells sorted from blood. Specified subset: naive CD4+ T cells, CD4+CD45RA+CD25-. This clonotype was obtained from a female donor with breast cancer. The chain combines TRBV20-1 with TRBJ1-2; 7 bases align to TRBD1. The CDR3 spells CSASARQGLRAF. CDR3 sequence (DNA): TGCAGTGCTAGCGCTCGACAGGGCCTCCGGGCCTTC.